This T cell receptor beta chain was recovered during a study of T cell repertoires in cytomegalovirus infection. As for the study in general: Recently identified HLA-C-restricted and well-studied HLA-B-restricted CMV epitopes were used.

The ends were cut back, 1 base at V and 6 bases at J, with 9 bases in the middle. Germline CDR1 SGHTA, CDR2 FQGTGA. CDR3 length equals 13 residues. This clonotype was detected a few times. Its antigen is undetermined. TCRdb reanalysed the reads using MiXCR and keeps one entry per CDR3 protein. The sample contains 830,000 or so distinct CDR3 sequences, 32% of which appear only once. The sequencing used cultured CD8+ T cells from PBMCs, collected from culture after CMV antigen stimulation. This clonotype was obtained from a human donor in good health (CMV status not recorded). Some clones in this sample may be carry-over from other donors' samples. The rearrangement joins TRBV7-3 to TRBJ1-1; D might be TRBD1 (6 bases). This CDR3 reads CASSLNEGAEAFF. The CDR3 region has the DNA TGTGCCAGCAGCTTAAATGAGGGGGCTGAAGCTTTCTTT.